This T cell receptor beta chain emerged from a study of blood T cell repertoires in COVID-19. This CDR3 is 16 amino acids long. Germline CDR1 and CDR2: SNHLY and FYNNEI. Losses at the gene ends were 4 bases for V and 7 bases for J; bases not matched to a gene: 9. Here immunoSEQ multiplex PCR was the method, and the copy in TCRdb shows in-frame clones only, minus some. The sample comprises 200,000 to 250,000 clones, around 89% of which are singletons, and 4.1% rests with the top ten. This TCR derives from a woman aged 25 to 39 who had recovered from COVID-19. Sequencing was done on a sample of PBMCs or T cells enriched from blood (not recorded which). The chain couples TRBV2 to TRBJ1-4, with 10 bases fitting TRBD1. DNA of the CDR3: TGTGCCAGCAGTGGACAGGGGGCGGGTGTTGGTGAAAAACTGTTTTTT. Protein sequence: CASSGQGAGVGEKLFF.